The present TCR beta chain was sequenced within a study of shared clonotypes between healthy human individuals. About the study: Every donor yielded three CD4 naive, three CD4 memory, two CD8 naive and one CD8 memory plate.

The CDR3 length is 15 residues. As regards this clone: What it binds is unknown.

Per the study methods: ImmunoSEQ sequences covered only the junction and lacked quality scores; filtering therefore differed. Profiled with immunoSEQ multiplex PCR; TCRdb holds only in-frame clones, not every one. The DNA gave D and trimming, while V, J and clone size come from that table. This sample carries over a million clones, around three quarters of them seen once, and the ten largest clones take roughly 0.62%. The study, taken as a whole, reports: An expected dependence of interdonor clonotype sharing on sequencing depth was noted.

This receptor was taken from a man aged 18 to 30 in good health. Some clones in this sample may be carry-over from other donors' samples. This rearrangement joins TRBV12-1 to TRBJ2-7; the D segment call TRBD2 is taken from the table without a DNA check. TRBV12-1 is assigned pseudogene status. The sequenced sample consisted of memory CD4+ T cells from PBMCs. The subset denotes: CD45RA-negative fraction. CDR3 in DNA: TGTGCCAGCAGCTGGCCACTAGCGGGAGTGGGCGAGCAGTACTTC. Translation: CASSWPLAGVGEQYF.